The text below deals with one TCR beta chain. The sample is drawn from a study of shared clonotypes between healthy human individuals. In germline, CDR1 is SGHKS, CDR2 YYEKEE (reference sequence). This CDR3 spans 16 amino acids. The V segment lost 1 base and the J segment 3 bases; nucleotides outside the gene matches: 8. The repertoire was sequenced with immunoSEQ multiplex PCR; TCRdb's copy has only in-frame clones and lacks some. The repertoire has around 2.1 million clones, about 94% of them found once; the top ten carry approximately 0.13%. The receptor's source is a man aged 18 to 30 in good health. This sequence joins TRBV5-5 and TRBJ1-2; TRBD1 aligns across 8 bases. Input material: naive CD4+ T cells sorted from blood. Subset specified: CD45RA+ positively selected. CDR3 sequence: CASSLSLRGHDYGYTF. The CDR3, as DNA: TGTGCCAGCAGCTTGAGTCTCAGGGGGCATGACTATGGCTACACCTTC.